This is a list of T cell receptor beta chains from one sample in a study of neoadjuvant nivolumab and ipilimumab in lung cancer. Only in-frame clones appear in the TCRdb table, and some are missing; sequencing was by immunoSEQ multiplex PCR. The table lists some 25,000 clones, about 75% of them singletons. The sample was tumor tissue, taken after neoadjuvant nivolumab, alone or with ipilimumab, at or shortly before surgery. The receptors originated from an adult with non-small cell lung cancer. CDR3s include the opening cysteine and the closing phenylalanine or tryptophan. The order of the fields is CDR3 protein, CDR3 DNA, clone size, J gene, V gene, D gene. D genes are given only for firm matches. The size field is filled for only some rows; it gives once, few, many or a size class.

CDR3: CAWSVLSSGANNEQFF; DNA: TGTGCCTGGAGTGTCCTTTCTAGCGGGGCCAACAATGAGCAGTTCTTC; size: NA; J: TRBJ2-1; V: TRBV30; D: TRBD2
CDR3: CSVEGRSTDTQYF; DNA: TGCAGCGTTGAAGGACGATCCACAGATACGCAGTATTTT; size: once; J: TRBJ2-3; V: TRBV29-1; D: NA
CDR3: CASSLGGTSYEQYF; DNA: TGTGCCAGCAGCTTAGGCGGGACGTCCTACGAGCAGTACTTC; size: NA; J: TRBJ2-7; V: TRBV13; D: NA
CDR3: CASSVSGTSGANVLTF; DNA: TGTGCCAGCAGCGTATCTGGGACCTCTGGGGCCAACGTCCTGACTTTC; size: few; J: TRBJ2-6; V: TRBV9; D: NA
CDR3: CASSFRLVTYNSPLHF; DNA: TGTGCCAGCAGCTTCAGGCTTGTTACCTATAATTCACCCCTCCACTTT; size: NA; J: TRBJ1-6; V: TRBV5-5; D: NA
CDR3: CASSLGGTYNEQFF; DNA: TGTGCCAGCAGCTTAGGGGGTACCTACAATGAGCAGTTCTTC; size: NA; J: TRBJ2-1; V: TRBV13; D: NA
CDR3: CASSLVSGGSHEQYF; DNA: TGTGCCAGCAGCTTAGTTAGCGGGGGGAGTCACGAGCAGTACTTC; size: NA; J: TRBJ2-7; V: TRBV7-2; D: TRBD2
CDR3: CASSRGQNTEAFF; DNA: TGTGCCAGCAGCCGGGGACAGAACACTGAAGCTTTCTTT; size: NA; J: TRBJ1-1; V: TRBV7-9; D: NA
CDR3: CAISESIGSADEAFF; DNA: TGTGCCATCAGTGAGTCGATTGGGTCAGCCGATGAAGCTTTCTTT; size: NA; J: TRBJ1-1; V: TRBV10-3; D: NA
CDR3: CASSSDGTDAQSIDEQYF; DNA: TGTGCTAGCAGCTCCGATGGGACTGACGCCCAAAGTATCGACGAGCAGTACTTC; size: NA; J: TRBJ2-7; V: TRBV7-7; D: NA
CDR3: CASRKGQGTGQPQHF; DNA: TGTGCCAGCAGGAAAGGACAGGGGACCGGTCAGCCCCAGCATTTT; size: NA; J: TRBJ1-5; V: TRBV6-5; D: TRBD1
CDR3: CASSSTNTGELFF; DNA: TGTGCCAGCAGCTCAACTAACACCGGGGAGCTGTTTTTT; size: NA; J: TRBJ2-2; V: TRBV9; D: NA
CDR3: CSVETSGGQETQYF; DNA: TGCAGCGTTGAAACTAGCGGGGGACAAGAGACCCAGTACTTC; size: NA; J: TRBJ2-5; V: TRBV29-1; D: TRBD2
CDR3: CASSPSTGNTIYF; DNA: TGTGCCAGCTCACCATCGACCGGAAACACCATATATTTT; size: NA; J: TRBJ1-3; V: TRBV18; D: NA
CDR3: CASSQGVAGGLEQYF; DNA: TGCGCCAGCAGCCAAGGCGTAGCGGGGGGGCTCGAGCAGTACTTC; size: NA; J: TRBJ2-7; V: TRBV4-3; D: TRBD2
CDR3: CASSLAGTGISYEQYF; DNA: TGTGCCAGCAGCTTGGCCGGGACAGGGATCTCCTACGAGCAGTACTTC; size: NA; J: TRBJ2-7; V: TRBV5-4; D: TRBD1
CDR3: CASSHSTGVYGYTF; DNA: TGCGCCAGCAGCCATTCAACAGGGGTGTACGGCTACACCTTC; size: NA; J: TRBJ1-2; V: TRBV4-3; D: TRBD1
CDR3: CSVLGLAGQASTDTQYF; DNA: TGCAGCGTCCTTGGACTAGCGGGGCAGGCTAGCACAGATACGCAGTATTTT; size: NA; J: TRBJ2-3; V: TRBV29-1; D: TRBD2
CDR3: CASSQEWKGWANTEAFF; DNA: TGCGCCAGCAGCCAAGAATGGAAGGGATGGGCCAACACTGAAGCTTTCTTT; size: once; J: TRBJ1-1; V: TRBV4-1; D: NA
CDR3: CATSRAGSFGAGSAFF; DNA: TGTGCCACCAGCAGAGCAGGTTCTTTTGGAGCTGGGTCAGCTTTCTTT; size: NA; J: TRBJ1-1; V: TRBV15; D: NA